This entry concerns a single TCR beta chain. Authors' methods: Reference gene primer amplification gave estimated nucleated cell counts. Assay used: immunoSEQ multiplex PCR; TCRdb lists only in-frame clones, some missing. V and J calls and clone size come straight from that table; D and trimming were deduced from the DNA. The sample lists about 310,000 clones, around 90% occurring once. Germline V gene lookup returns CDR1 SGHDT and CDR2 YYEEEE. Trimming shortened V by 3 bases and J by 7 bases, and 13 bases separated the two germline ends. The CDR3 loop spans 14 amino acids. The data derive from a study of blood T cell repertoires in COVID-19. Study-level background: Samples came from the United States, Italy and Spain, spanning acute and convalescent COVID-19. T cells, B-cell-depleted T cells, or PBMCs provided the cDNA or gDNA that served as material.

The rearrangement links TRBV5-6 to TRBJ1-4; D is ambiguous. This receptor was obtained from a man between 65 and 85 years old with acute or convalescent COVID-19. The sample was peripheral blood. CDR3 sequence (DNA): TGTGCCAGCAGCTCCCTGGACTGGCCTGAAAAACTGTTTTTT. Encoded protein: CASSSLDWPEKLFF. The complete variable domain, with remaining parts taken from reference TRBV5-6 and TRBJ1-4, reads DAGVTQSPTHLIKTRGQQVTLRCSPKSGHDTVSWYQQALGQGPQFIFQYYEEEERQRGNFPDRFSGHQFPNYSSELNVNALLLGDSALYLCASSSLDWPEKLFFGSGTQLSVL.